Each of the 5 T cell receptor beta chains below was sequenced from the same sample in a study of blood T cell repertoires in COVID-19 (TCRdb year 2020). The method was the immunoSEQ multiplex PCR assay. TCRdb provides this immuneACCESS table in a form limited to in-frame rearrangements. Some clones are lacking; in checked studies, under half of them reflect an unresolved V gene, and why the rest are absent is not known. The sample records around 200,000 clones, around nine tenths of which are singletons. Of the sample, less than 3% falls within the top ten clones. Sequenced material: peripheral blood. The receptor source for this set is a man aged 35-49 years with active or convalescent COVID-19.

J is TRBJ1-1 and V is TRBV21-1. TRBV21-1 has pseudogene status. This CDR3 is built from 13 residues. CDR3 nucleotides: TGTGCCAGCAACGGAGGAAGGAACACTGAAGCTTTCTTT. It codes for CASNGGRNTEAFF.

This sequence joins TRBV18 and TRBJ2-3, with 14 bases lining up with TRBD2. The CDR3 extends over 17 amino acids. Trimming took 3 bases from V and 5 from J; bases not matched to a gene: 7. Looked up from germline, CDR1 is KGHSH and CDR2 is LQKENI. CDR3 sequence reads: CASSPGTSGGFIDTQYF. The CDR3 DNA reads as TGTGCCAGCTCACCCGGGACTAGCGGGGGTTTTATAGATACGCAGTATTTT. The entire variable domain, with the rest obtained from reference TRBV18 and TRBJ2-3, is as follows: NAGVMQNPRHLVRRRGQEARLRCSPMKGHSHVYWYRQLPEEGLKFMVYLQKENIIDESGMPKERFSAEFPKEGPSILRIQQVVRGDSAAYFCASSPGTSGGFIDTQYFGPGTRLTVL.

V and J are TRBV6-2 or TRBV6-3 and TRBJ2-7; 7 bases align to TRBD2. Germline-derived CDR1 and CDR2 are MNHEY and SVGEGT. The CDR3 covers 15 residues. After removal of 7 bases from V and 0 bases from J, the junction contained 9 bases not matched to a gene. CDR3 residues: CASNPRGESSYEQYF. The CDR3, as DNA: TGTGCCAGCAACCCACGGGGGGAAAGCTCCTACGAGCAGTACTTC.

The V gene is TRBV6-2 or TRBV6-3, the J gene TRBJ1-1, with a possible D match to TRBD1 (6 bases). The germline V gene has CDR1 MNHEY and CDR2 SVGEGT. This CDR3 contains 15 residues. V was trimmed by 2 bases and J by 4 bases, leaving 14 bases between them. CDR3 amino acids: CASSYAQGLATEAFF. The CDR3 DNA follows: TGTGCCAGCAGTTACGCGCAGGGGCTGGCCACTGAAGCTTTCTTT.

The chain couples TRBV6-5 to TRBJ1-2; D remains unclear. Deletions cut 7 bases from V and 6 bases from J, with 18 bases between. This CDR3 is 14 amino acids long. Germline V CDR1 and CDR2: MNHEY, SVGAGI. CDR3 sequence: CASNPSAGSNGYTF. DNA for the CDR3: TGTGCCAGCAACCCTTCGGCCGGGAGCAATGGCTACACCTTC.